Below are 24 T cell receptor beta chains sequenced from a single sample in a study of blood T cell repertoires in COVID-19. TCRdb keeps only in-frame clones here, not all; method: immunoSEQ multiplex PCR. The table shows approximately 130,000 clones, with roughly four fifths occurring only once. The sequenced sample was peripheral blood. These receptors all stem from a human donor in a cohort sampled during active COVID-19.

This clone occurred a few times. The gene calls are TRBV7-3 and TRBJ2-3; 10 bases align to TRBD2. After removal of 5 bases from V and 7 bases from J, the junction contained 6 bases not matched to a gene. Looked up from germline, CDR1 is SGHTA and CDR2 is FQGTGA. The CDR3 runs 14 residues. Written as DNA, the CDR3 is TGTGCCAGCAGCCAGACTAGCGGGTATAATACGCAGTATTTT. This codes for CASSQTSGYNTQYF.

In DNA form, the CDR3 reads TGTGCCAGCAGCTTCATGGGGGGGTACGAGCAGTACTTC. Residues: CASSFMGGYEQYF. V gene TRBV11-3 combines with J gene TRBJ2-7; TRBD2 agrees at 7 bases. Germline V gives CDR1 SGHNT, CDR2 YENEEA. V dropped 3 bases and J dropped 4; count of bases not matched to a gene: 3. The CDR3 consists of 13 residues.

This rearrangement joins TRBV28 to TRBJ2-6, with D possibly matching TRBD1 (6 bases). Looked up from germline, CDR1 is MDHEN and CDR2 is SYDVKM. The CDR3 is 14 amino acids. V lost 8 bases to trimming and J lost 4 bases, with 12 bases between them. This CDR3 is CASQLGAGANVLTF. The CDR3, as DNA: TGTGCCAGCCAATTGGGGGCGGGGGCCAACGTCCTGACTTTC.

The rearrangement links TRBV14 to TRBJ1-2; D not certain. The CDR3 length is 13 residues. From germline, CDR1 is SGHDN and CDR2 FVKESK. Trimming stripped 0 bases from V and 7 bases from J, with 9 bases between. CDR3 sequence: CASSQDRAGGYTF. CDR3 nucleotide sequence: TGTGCCAGCAGCCAAGATAGGGCGGGTGGCTACACCTTC.

This sequence joins TRBV9 and TRBJ2-6; 8 bases are shared with TRBD1. CDR3 length equals 19 residues. The germline V gene has CDR1 SGDLS and CDR2 YYNGEE. V was pared by 3 bases and J by 4 bases, with 15 bases of the junction left unmatched. The CDR3 DNA reads TGTGCCAGCAGCGCGTCGACAGGGGAAACCCCCAGGGGGGCCAACGTCCTGACTTTC. It encodes CASSASTGETPRGANVLTF. The whole variable domain, remainder taken from reference TRBV9 and TRBJ2-6, is DSGVTQTPKHLITATGQRVTLRCSPRSGDLSVYWYQQSLDQGLQFLIQYYNGEERAKGNILERFSAQQFPDLHSELNLSSLELGDSALYFCASSASTGETPRGANVLTFGAGSRLTVL.

The gene calls are TRBV3-1 (or the pseudogene TRBV3-2) and TRBJ1-5, with D possibly matching TRBD1 (5 bases). Germline CDR1 reads LGHDT; CDR2 reads YNNKEL (reference sequence). The V end lost 1 base, the J end lost 10 bases, and 14 bases lay between the germline ends. CDR3 length equals 14 residues. CDR3 sequence reads: CASSQVEQGTPQHF. The CDR3 DNA reads TGTGCCAGCAGCCAAGTTGAGCAGGGCACACCCCAGCATTTT.

J is TRBJ2-6 and V is TRBV18; weak D call: TRBD1 (6 bases). Trimming removed 6 bases at V and 4 bases at J, with 16 bases between. The CDR3 length is 16 residues. The germline V gene encodes CDR1 KGHSH and CDR2 LQKENI. CDR3: CASSQPGHLGANVLTF. CDR3 nucleotides: TGTGCCAGCTCGCAACCGGGACATCTAGGGGCCAACGTCCTGACTTTC.

This clone appeared once. The chain combines TRBV7-8 with TRBJ1-1; 8 bases map to TRBD1. Losses at the gene ends were 5 bases for V and 10 bases for J; bases not matched to a gene: 12. Germline CDR1 and CDR2: SGHVS and FQNEAQ. CDR3 length equals 14 residues. Written as DNA, the CDR3 is TGTGCCAGCAGCCCCACAGGGGGACGTATGAGAGCTTTCTTT. Protein product: CASSPTGGRMRAFF. The full variable domain, rest sourced from reference TRBV7-8 and TRBJ1-1, is GAGVSQSPRYKVAKRGQDVALRCDPISGHVSLFWYQQALGQGPEFLTYFQNEAQLDKSGLPSDRFFAERPEGSVSTLKIQRTQQEDSAVYLCASSPTGGRMRAFFGQGTRLTVV.

The V call is TRBV2, the J call TRBJ1-3, with TRBD1 matching over 8 bases. Trimming removed 3 bases from V and 3 bases from J; junction bases left unmatched: 10. Germline V lookup: CDR1 SNHLY, CDR2 FYNNEI. This CDR3 region has 17 residues. The CDR3: CASSDLQGALLGNTIYF. CDR3 sequence (DNA): TGTGCCAGCAGTGATTTGCAGGGGGCTCTTCTTGGAAACACCATATATTTT.

This clone was seen a few times. The chain joins TRBV19 to TRBJ1-1; D is perhaps TRBD1 (6 bases). V was pared by 4 bases and J by 6 bases, with 15 bases between. This CDR3 has 14 residues. From germline, CDR1 is LNHDA and CDR2 SQIVND (reference sequence). The CDR3 DNA reads as TGTGCCAGTAGTAGGCGGGCGGGGGCCGCTGAAGCTTTCTTT. Translated, it gives CASSRRAGAAEAFF.

The J gene is TRBJ1-4, the V gene TRBV6-2 or TRBV6-3, with TRBD1 identical over 12 bases. This CDR3 comprises 15 residues. V was pared by 4 bases and J by 8 bases, with 5 bases of the junction left unmatched. The V gene's germline CDR1 is MNHEY and CDR2 SVGEGT. DNA of the CDR3: TGTGCCAGCAGTTTTCGGGACAGGGGGCGCGAAAAACTGTTTTTT. It specifies CASSFRDRGREKLFF.

This chain uses TRBV3-1 (or the pseudogene TRBV3-2) with TRBJ2-3; 16 bases match TRBD2. V lost 3 bases, J lost 2 bases, and 8 bases stayed unmatched. In germline, CDR1 is LGHDT, CDR2 YNNKEL (reference sequence). The CDR3 has 19 amino acids. The DNA of the CDR3 is TGTGCCAGCAGCCAGAGGGGACTAGCGGGGGGGGTACCCACAGATACGCAGTATTTT. Its protein is CASSQRGLAGGVPTDTQYF.

This chain connects TRBV2 to TRBJ1-4; D remains ambiguous. Trimming stripped 6 bases from V and 0 bases from J, with 5 bases between. This CDR3 region has 13 residues. Germline CDR1 is SNHLY and CDR2 is FYNNEI. Here the CDR3 DNA reads TGTGCCAGCAGCTATGCAACTAATGAAAAACTGTTTTTT. Translation: CASSYATNEKLFF.

The chain uses TRBV25-1 and TRBJ1-3, with 9 bases matching TRBD1. V shed 6 bases and J 3 bases; nucleotides not matched to a gene: 3. Germline CDR1 and CDR2: MGHDK and SYGVNS. The CDR3 totals 14 residues. This CDR3 is CASRDRGSGNTIYF. The CDR3 DNA sequence: TGTGCCAGCAGAGACAGGGGGAGTGGAAACACCATATATTTT.

This rearrangement joins TRBV9 to TRBJ2-3; the match to TRBD2 covers 7 bases. Unmatched junction bases numbered 19, after V lost 4 bases and J lost 2 bases. Germline V CDR1 and CDR2: SGDLS, YYNGEE. The CDR3 sequence is 19 residues long. This chain's CDR3 is CASSPLGRRWRGNTDTQYF. The CDR3 DNA follows: TGTGCCAGCAGCCCGCTAGGGCGTCGGTGGCGGGGGAACACAGATACGCAGTATTTT.

This chain links TRBV6-4 with TRBJ2-7; 9 nucleotides match TRBD1. Losses at the gene ends were 6 bases for V and 3 bases for J; bases not matched to a gene: 9. The germline V gene has CDR1 MRHNA and CDR2 SNTAGT. This CDR3 has 15 amino acids. The CDR3 bases are TGTGCCAGCAGAGTCTATCCGGGACAGGGCTACGAGCAGTACTTC. Its translation is CASRVYPGQGYEQYF.

The chain carries TRBV6-1 and TRBJ1-1, with a possible D match to TRBD1 (5 bases). Trimming removed 4 bases from V and 4 bases from J, with 19 bases in between. Germline CDR1 is MNHNS and CDR2 is SASEGT. The CDR3 runs to 16 residues. In DNA, the CDR3 is TGTGCCAGCAGTGGAATCTTCAGGGACGGGGGCACTGAAGCTTTCTTT. Amino acids: CASSGIFRDGGTEAFF.

The V gene is TRBV5-1, the J gene TRBJ2-2; 11 bases align to TRBD2. J gave up 6 bases and V 4 bases, and 5 bases lay outside the gene matches. The CDR3 is made up of 15 amino acids. Germline loops: CDR1 SGHRS, CDR2 YFSETQ. The CDR3: CASSATSGGSGELFF. As DNA, the CDR3 is TGCGCCAGCAGCGCTACTAGCGGGGGTTCCGGGGAGCTGTTTTTT.

J is TRBJ2-5 and V is TRBV5-1; 9 positions match TRBD2. The CDR3 has 16 amino acids. V shed 3 bases, J shed 4 bases, and the junction held 10 bases outside the gene matches. Germline-derived CDR1 and CDR2 are SGHRS and YFSETQ. The CDR3 DNA reads as TGCGCCAGCAGCTACGAGCGGGGGGCCCGAGGAGAGACCCAGTACTTC. It encodes CASSYERGARGETQYF.

V is TRBV5-6 and J is TRBJ2-3; TRBD1 is a possible D gene (5 bases). Trimming cost V 2 bases and J 4 bases, with 11 bases left between them. This CDR3 is 14 amino acids long. Germline V gene lookup returns CDR1 SGHDT and CDR2 YYEEEE. CDR3: CASSFDWGPDTQYF. The CDR3 nucleotides are TGTGCCAGCAGCTTCGACTGGGGCCCAGATACGCAGTATTTT.

The gene calls are TRBV5-1 and TRBJ1-2; tentatively, D is TRBD1 (5 bases). Germline CDR1 and CDR2: SGHRS and YFSETQ. This CDR3 has 15 residues. Trimming left V 0 bases short and J 6 bases short, with 15 bases between. The DNA for the CDR3 is TGCGCCAGCAGCTTGGTGAGGACATCAAGAGATGGCTACACCTTC. Its protein is CASSLVRTSRDGYTF.

This rearrangement joins TRBV2 to TRBJ2-1, with D possibly being TRBD1 (6 bases). With 8 bases removed from V and 0 bases from J, the gap between germline ends came to 14 bases. Germline V CDR1 and CDR2: SNHLY, FYNNEI. There are 15 residues in the CDR3. The CDR3 here is CASGDILSSYNEQFF. DNA for the CDR3: TGTGCCAGCGGGGACATTCTTAGCTCCTACAATGAGCAGTTCTTC.

This clone was detected only a few times. This chain links TRBV21-1 with TRBJ1-5; TRBD1 is taken as the D call from the table, unchecked against the DNA. TRBV21-1 counts as a pseudogene. The CDR3 totals 12 residues. Written as DNA, the CDR3 is TGTGCCAGCCAGGGCCGCCAACAGCCCCAGCATTTT. Encoded protein: CASQGRQQPQHF.

The chain links TRBV6-1 to TRBJ2-7; 11 nucleotides line up with TRBD1. Per the germline V gene, CDR1 is MNHNS and CDR2 is SASEGT. The length of the CDR3 is 16 residues. V was pared by 2 bases and J by 4 bases, with 7 bases of the junction left unmatched. CDR3 DNA: TGTGCCAGCAGTGAACGGGACAGGGGGATCCTATACGAGCAGTACTTC. This gives the protein CASSERDRGILYEQYF.